This T cell receptor beta chain was documented in a study of technical replicates of blood from four donors. Only in-frame clones appear in the TCRdb table, and some are missing; sequencing was by immunoSEQ multiplex PCR. The table lists tens of thousands of clones, 92% of them singletons, with 0.27% in the top ten. The V gene lost 5 bases and the J gene lost 2 bases, with 10 bases spanning the gap. Germline lookup yields CDR1 SEHNR and CDR2 FQNEAQ (reference sequence). The CDR3 covers 13 residues. The origin of this receptor is a human donor in good health. The chain couples TRBV7-9 to TRBJ2-7, with D perhaps matching TRBD2 (5 bases). Sequencing input: T cells isolated from PBMCs. The CDR3 protein is CASSPGEPYEQYF. In DNA, the CDR3 is TGTGCCAGCAGCCCCGGGGAGCCCTACGAGCAGTACTTC.